These 15 T cell receptor beta chains share one sample of origin, sequenced in a study of blood T cells in healthy people across ages. A second roughly 6 to 12 cycle PCR used barcoded and J-beta primers. Using its own MiXCR run on the 5' RACE reads, TCRdb lists one record per CDR3 protein. The repertoire consists of under 1,000,000 distinct CDR3 sequences, with around half occurring once and the leading ten covering 15% to 20%. The sequencing sample was made of blood. The receptor set was obtained from a man older than 75 in good health.

This clonotype appeared a single time. Without the conserved terminal phenylalanine or tryptophan, this CDR3 likely stems from a read error. The V and J genes are TRBV2 and TRBJ2-1; perhaps TRBD2 as D (5 bases). V was pared by 4 bases and J by 5 bases, with 12 bases between. The CDR3 has 14 residues. Per the germline V gene, CDR1 is SNHLY and CDR2 is FYNNEI. The CDR3 nucleotides read TGTGCCAGCAGTGGCCGAGGGTCTGACAATGAGCAGTTCTTG. It specifies CASSGRGSDNEQFL.

This clonotype was counted only a few times. This rearrangement joins TRBV20-1 to TRBJ2-5; TRBD2 aligns across 9 bases. The J call is uncertain, as TRBJ2-7 better fits the DNA end. Germline CDR1 is DFQATT and CDR2 is SNEGSKA (reference sequence). The CDR3 sequence is 14 residues long. Here the CDR3 reads CSASSLAGSYEQYF. In DNA, the CDR3 is TGCAGTGCTAGTAGTCTAGCGGGAAGTTACGAGCAGTACTTC.

This clonotype was observed at least ten times. The chain couples TRBV20-1 to TRBJ2-3; TRBD2 matches at 7 bases. The CDR3 spans 12 residues. Germline V gives CDR1 DFQATT, CDR2 SNEGSKA (reference sequence). CDR3 in DNA: TGCAGCGCCGGGGGGAGCACAGATACGCAGTATTTT. This sequence encodes CSAGGSTDTQYF.

This clonotype occurred a few times. This chain connects TRBV20-1 to TRBJ1-5; 7 bases are shared with TRBD1. The CDR3 is made up of 13 amino acids. Unmatched junction bases numbered 7, after V lost 6 bases and J lost 5 bases. In germline, CDR1 is DFQATT, CDR2 SNEGSKA (reference sequence). The CDR3 nucleotides read TGCAGTGCCAACTTAGACAGGGATCAGCCCCAGCATTTT. This gives the protein CSANLDRDQPQHF.

A word on this clonotype: One end of the junction fails to match germline, which may point to a read error. This rearrangement joins TRBV11-2 to TRBJ2-7; the D gene is possibly TRBD1 (7 bases). The CDR3 runs to 17 residues. Germline CDR1 is SGHAT and CDR2 is FQNNGV. The DNA of the CDR3 is TGTGCCAGCTGCTTAGATTCGGAGGGGGCAATCTCCTACGAGCAGTACTTC. Its protein product is CASCLDSEGAISYEQYF.

The chain's CDR3 is CASSLAGQEVYF. Here the CDR3 DNA reads TGTGCCAGCAGCTTAGCTGGGCAGGAGGTGTACTTC. J is TRBJ2-5 and V is TRBV7-9; tentatively, D is TRBD2 (5 bases). This CDR3 spans 12 amino acids. Germline assignment: CDR1 SEHNR and CDR2 FQNEAQ (reference sequence). Trimming took 0 bases from V and 13 from J, leaving 12 bases between them.

Concerning this clonotype itself: This sequence may be a read error, since a much larger clone differs from it by one base. V and J are TRBV24-1 and TRBJ2-1; perhaps TRBD2 as D (6 bases). Germline V lookup: CDR1 KGHDR, CDR2 SFDVKD. This CDR3 has 17 residues. The CDR3 DNA reads as TGTGCCACCAGTGACAATCCTATCGGGAGTGACTACAGTGAGCAGTTCTTC. Its translation is CATSDNPIGSDYSEQFF.

This chain links TRBV20-1 with TRBJ2-5, with D hard to call. The CDR3 contains 12 residues. Germline V CDR1 and CDR2: DFQATT, SNEGSKA (reference sequence). Trimming shortened V by 3 bases and J by 0 bases, and 5 bases separated the two germline ends. The CDR3 reads CSASLDQETQYF. The CDR3 nucleotides are TGCAGTGCTAGTCTGGACCAAGAGACCCAGTACTTC.

This clonotype was counted a few times. A much more abundant neighbour one base away suggests this may be a read error. This chain links TRBV2 with TRBJ2-5; D is ambiguous. Trimming shortened V by 4 bases and J by 11 bases, and 11 bases separated the two germline ends. Germline V gene sequence: CDR1 SNHLY, CDR2 FYNNEI. The CDR3 runs 11 residues. The CDR3 region has the DNA TGTGCCAGCAGTGGGTACAATGAGCAGTACTTC. This sequence encodes CASSGYNEQYF.

This clonotype has just one count. This sequence joins TRBV20-1 and TRBJ2-7, with D maybe TRBD2 (6 bases). From germline, CDR1 is DFQATT and CDR2 SNEGSKA (reference sequence). This CDR3 contains 17 residues. The ends were cut back, 3 bases at V and 2 bases at J, with 23 bases in the middle. The CDR3 is CSARAGLTSQWAYEQYF. In nucleotides, the CDR3 is TGCAGTGCTAGGGCGGGGTTGACTAGTCAATGGGCCTACGAGCAGTACTTC.

At least ten counts were recorded for this clonotype. The V call is TRBV7-2, the J call TRBJ2-1; D ambiguous. V lost 2 bases and J lost 0, with 14 bases in between. The CDR3 covers 17 residues. Germline V gene sequence: CDR1 SGHTA, CDR2 FQGNSA. Written as DNA, the CDR3 is TGTGCCAGCAGCTTAATCGTGGCGGCGTACTCCTACAATGAGCAGTTCTTC. Protein: CASSLIVAAYSYNEQFF. Full variable domain (outside the CDR3, taken from reference TRBV7-2 and TRBJ2-1): GAGVSQSPSNKVTEKGKDVELRCDPISGHTALYWYRQSLGQGLEFLIYFQGNSAPDKSGLPSDRFSAERTGGSVSTLTIQRTQQEDSAVYLCASSLIVAAYSYNEQFFGPGTRLTVL.

This clonotype was counted between two and nine times. V is TRBV7-3 and J is TRBJ2-1, with TRBD2 matching 10 bases. Germline values: CDR1 SGHTA, CDR2 FQGTGA. The trim removed 0 bases at V and 9 bases at J, leaving 5 bases unmatched. The length of the CDR3 is 15 residues. The CDR3 coding sequence is TGTGCCAGCAGCTTAACCCGGACTAGCGGCCTTGAGCAGTTCTTC. It is translated as CASSLTRTSGLEQFF.

The table lists this clonotype with a few counts. The chain employs TRBV20-1 and TRBJ2-7; D is possibly TRBD1 (6 bases). V lost 4 bases and J lost 2, with 15 bases in between. The germline V gene encodes CDR1 DFQATT and CDR2 SNEGSKA (reference sequence). CDR3 size: 14 residues. The CDR3 DNA reads TGCAGTGCTATCTCGGACAGAAATACCTACGAGCAGTACTTC. As protein: CSAISDRNTYEQYF.

This clonotype was observed a handful of times. The J gene is TRBJ1-2, the V gene TRBV6-5; TRBD1 matches at 8 bases. This CDR3 is 18 amino acids long. In germline, CDR1 is MNHEY, CDR2 SVGAGI. The V and J ends lost 9 bases and 2 bases, in that order; junction bases with no gene match: 20. The CDR3 DNA follows: TGTGCCAGTCTCCAGAGGGGGGCAGGGGGCGCTGGGAACTATGGCTACACCTTC. Amino acid sequence: CASLQRGAGGAGNYGYTF.

The chain employs TRBV10-3 and TRBJ1-6; 11 bases align to TRBD1. V was pared by 4 bases and J by 11 bases, with 4 bases of the junction left unmatched. CDR1 is ENHRY and CDR2 is SYGVKD in the germline V gene. The CDR3 is 14 amino acids. The DNA for the CDR3 is TGTGCCATCAGTGGGGGACAGGGGGAGGCACCCCTCCACTTT. Translation: CAISGGQGEAPLHF.